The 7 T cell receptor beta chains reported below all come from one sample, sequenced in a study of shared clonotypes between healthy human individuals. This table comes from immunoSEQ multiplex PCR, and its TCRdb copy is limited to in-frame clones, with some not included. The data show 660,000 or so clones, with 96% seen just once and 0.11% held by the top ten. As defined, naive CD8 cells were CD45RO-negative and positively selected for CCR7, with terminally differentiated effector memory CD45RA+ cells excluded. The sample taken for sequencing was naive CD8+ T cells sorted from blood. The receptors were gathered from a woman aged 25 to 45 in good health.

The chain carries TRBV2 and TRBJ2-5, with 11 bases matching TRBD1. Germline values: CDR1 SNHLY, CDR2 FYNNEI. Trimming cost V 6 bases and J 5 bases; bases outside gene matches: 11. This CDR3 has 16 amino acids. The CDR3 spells CASSTDGTGGLETQYF. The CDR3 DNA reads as TGTGCCAGCAGCACTGACGGGACAGGGGGATTGGAGACCCAGTACTTC. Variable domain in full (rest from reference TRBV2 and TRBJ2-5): EPEVTQTPSHQVTQMGQEVILRCVPISNHLYFYWYRQILGQKVEFLVSFYNNEISEKSEIFDDQFSVERPDGSNFTLKIRSTKLEDSAMYFCASSTDGTGGLETQYFGPGTRLLVL.

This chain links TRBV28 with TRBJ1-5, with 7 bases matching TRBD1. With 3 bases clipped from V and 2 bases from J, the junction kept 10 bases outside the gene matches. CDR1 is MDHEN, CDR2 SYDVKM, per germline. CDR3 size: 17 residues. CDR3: CASSFPGDREGNQPQHF. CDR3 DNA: TGTGCCAGCAGTTTTCCCGGCGACAGGGAAGGCAATCAGCCCCAGCATTTT.

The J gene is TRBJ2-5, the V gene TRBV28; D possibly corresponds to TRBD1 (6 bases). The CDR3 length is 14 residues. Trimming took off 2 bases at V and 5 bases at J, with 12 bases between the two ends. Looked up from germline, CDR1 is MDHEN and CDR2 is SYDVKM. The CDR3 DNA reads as TGTGCCAGCAGTTTAGCGGACAGTCGGGAGACCCAGTACTTC. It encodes CASSLADSRETQYF.

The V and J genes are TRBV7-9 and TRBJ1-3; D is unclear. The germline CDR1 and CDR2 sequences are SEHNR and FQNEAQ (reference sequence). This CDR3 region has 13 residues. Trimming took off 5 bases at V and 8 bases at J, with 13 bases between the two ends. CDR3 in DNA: TGTGCCAGCAGCCCCATAGACCGGCACACCATATATTTT. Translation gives CASSPIDRHTIYF.

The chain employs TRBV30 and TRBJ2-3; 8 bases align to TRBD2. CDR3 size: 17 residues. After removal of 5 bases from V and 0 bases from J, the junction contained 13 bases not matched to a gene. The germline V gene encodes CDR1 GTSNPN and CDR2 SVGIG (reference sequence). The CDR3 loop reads CAWDLAGGVSSTDTQYF. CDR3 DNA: TGTGCCTGGGATCTCGCGGGAGGTGTTTCTAGCACAGATACGCAGTATTTT.

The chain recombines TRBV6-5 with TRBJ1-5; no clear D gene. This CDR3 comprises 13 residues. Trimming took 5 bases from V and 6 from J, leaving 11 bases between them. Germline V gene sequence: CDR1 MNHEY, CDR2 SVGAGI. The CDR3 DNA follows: TGTGCCAGCAGTATGGCCTACCGTCAGCCCCAGCATTTT. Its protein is CASSMAYRQPQHF.

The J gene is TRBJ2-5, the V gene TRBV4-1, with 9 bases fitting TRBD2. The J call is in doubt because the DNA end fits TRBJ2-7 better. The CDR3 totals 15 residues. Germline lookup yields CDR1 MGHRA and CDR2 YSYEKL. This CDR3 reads CASSQDPSGTYEQYF. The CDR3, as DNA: TGCGCCAGCAGCCAAGATCCTAGCGGGACATACGAGCAGTACTTC.